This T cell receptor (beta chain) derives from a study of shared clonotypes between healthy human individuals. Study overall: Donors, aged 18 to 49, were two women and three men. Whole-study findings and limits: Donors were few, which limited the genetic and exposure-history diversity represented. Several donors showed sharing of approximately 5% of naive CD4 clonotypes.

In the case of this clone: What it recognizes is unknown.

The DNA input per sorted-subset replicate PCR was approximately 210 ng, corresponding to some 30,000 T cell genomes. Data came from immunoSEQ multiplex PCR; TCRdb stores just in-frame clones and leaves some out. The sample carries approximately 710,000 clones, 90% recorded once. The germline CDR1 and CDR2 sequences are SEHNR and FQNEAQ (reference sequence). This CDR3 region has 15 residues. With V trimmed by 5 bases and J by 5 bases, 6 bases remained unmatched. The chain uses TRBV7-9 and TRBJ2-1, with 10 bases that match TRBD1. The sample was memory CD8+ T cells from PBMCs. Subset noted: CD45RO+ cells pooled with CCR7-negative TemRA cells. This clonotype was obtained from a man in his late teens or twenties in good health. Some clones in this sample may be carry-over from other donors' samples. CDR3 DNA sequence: TGTGCCAGCAGCCCCGGGACAGGGGTGAACAATGAGCAGTTCTTC. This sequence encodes CASSPGTGVNNEQFF.